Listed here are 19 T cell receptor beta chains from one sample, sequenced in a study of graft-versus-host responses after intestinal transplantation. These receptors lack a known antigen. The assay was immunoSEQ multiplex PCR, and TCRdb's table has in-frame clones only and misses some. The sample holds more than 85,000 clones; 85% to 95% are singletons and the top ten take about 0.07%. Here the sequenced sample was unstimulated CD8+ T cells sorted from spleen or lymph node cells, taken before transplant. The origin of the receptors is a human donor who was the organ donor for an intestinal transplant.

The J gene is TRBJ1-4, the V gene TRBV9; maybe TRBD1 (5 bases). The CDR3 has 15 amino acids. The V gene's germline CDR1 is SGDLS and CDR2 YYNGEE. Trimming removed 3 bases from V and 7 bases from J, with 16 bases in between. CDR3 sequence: CASSAGGGFGEKLFF. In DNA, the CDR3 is TGTGCCAGCAGCGCAGGCGGGGGATTCGGTGAAAAACTGTTTTTT.

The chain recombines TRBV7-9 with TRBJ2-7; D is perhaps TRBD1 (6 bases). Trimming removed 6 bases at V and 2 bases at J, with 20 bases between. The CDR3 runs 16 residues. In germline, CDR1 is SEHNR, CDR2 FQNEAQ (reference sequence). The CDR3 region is CASRTTGTQKAYEQYF. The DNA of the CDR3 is TGTGCCAGCAGGACTACCGGGACACAAAAGGCCTACGAGCAGTACTTC. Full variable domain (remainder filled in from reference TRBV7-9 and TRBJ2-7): DTGVSQNPRHKITKRGQNVTFRCDPISEHNRLYWYRQTLGQGPEFLTYFQNEAQLEKSRLLSDRFSAERPKGSFSTLEIQRTEQGDSAMYLCASRTTGTQKAYEQYFGPGTRLTVT.

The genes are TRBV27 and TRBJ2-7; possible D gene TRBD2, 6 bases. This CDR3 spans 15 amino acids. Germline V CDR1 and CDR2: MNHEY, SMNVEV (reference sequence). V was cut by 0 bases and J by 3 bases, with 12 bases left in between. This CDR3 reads CASSLSVGGSYEQYF. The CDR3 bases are TGTGCCAGCAGTTTATCAGTCGGAGGGAGCTACGAGCAGTACTTC.

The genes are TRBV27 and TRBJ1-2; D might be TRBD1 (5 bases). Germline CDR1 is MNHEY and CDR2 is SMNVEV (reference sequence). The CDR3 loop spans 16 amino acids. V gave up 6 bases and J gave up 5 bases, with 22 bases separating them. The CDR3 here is CASSRGDAQPQYGYTF. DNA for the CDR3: TGTGCCAGCAGCCGGGGGGACGCACAGCCCCAATATGGCTACACCTTC.

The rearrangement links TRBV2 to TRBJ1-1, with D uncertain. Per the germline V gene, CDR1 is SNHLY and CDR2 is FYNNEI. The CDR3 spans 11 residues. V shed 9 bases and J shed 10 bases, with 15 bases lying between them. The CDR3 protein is CARSEGWGAFF. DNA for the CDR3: TGTGCCAGGTCAGAGGGTTGGGGAGCTTTCTTT. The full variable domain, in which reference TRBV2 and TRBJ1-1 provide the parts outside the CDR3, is EPEVTQTPSHQVTQMGQEVILRCVPISNHLYFYWYRQILGQKVEFLVSFYNNEISEKSEIFDDQFSVERPDGSNFTLKIRSTKLEDSAMYFCARSEGWGAFFGQGTRLTVV.

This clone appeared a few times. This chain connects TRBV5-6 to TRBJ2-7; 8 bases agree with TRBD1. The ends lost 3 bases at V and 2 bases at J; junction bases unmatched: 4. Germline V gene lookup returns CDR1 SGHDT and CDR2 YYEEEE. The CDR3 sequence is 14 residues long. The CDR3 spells CASSSGTGPYEQYF. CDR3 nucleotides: TGTGCCAGCAGCTCGGGGACAGGTCCCTACGAGCAGTACTTC.

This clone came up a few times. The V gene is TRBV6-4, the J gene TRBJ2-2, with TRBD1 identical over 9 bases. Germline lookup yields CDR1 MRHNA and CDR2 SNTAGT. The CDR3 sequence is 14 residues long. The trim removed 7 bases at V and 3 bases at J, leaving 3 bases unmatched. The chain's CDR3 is CASKDRGDTGELFF. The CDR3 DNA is TGTGCCAGCAAGGACAGGGGTGACACCGGGGAGCTGTTTTTT.

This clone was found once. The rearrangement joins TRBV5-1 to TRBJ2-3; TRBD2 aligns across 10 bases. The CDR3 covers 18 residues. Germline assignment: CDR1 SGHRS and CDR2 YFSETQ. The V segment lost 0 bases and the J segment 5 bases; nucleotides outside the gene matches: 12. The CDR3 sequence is CASSLAGALAGAGDTQYF. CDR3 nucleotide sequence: TGCGCCAGCAGCTTGGCCGGCGCTCTAGCGGGAGCGGGAGATACGCAGTATTTT.

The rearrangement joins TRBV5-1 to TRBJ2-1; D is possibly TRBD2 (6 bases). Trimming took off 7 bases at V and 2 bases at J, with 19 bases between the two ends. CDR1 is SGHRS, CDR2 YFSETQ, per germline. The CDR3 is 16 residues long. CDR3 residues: CASYPRSGVPYNEQFF. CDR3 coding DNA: TGCGCCAGCTACCCGAGGTCGGGAGTCCCCTACAATGAGCAGTTCTTC.

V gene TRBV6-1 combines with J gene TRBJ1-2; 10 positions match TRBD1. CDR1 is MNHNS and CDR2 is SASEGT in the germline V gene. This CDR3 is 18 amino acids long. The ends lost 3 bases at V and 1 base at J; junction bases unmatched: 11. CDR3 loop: CASSESAGQGPYNYGYTF. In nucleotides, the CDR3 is TGTGCCAGCAGTGAGTCAGCGGGACAGGGGCCATATAACTATGGCTACACCTTC.

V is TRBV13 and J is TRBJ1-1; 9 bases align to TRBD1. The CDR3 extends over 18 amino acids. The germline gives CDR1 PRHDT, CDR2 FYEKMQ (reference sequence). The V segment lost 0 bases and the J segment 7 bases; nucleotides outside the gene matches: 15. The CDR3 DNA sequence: TGTGCCAGCAGCTTAGGGGTCCCGAACAGGGGGCTCGGTGATGAAGCTTTCTTT. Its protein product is CASSLGVPNRGLGDEAFF.

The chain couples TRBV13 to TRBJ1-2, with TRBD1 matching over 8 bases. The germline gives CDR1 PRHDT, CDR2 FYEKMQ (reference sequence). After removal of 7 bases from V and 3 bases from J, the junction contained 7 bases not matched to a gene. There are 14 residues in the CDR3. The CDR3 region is CASTGQGADYGYTF. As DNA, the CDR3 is TGTGCCAGCACGGGTCAGGGGGCGGACTATGGCTACACCTTC. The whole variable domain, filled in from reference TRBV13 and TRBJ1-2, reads AAGVIQSPRHLIKEKRETATLKCYPIPRHDTVYWYQQGPGQDPQFLISFYEKMQSDKGSIPDRFSAQQFSDYHSELNMSSLELGDSALYFCASTGQGADYGYTFGSGTRLTVV.

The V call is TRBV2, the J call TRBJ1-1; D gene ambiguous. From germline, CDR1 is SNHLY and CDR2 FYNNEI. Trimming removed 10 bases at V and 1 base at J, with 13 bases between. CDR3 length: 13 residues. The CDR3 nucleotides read TGTGCCATACCGAGGGCGGGGAACACTGAAGCTTTCTTT. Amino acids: CAIPRAGNTEAFF.

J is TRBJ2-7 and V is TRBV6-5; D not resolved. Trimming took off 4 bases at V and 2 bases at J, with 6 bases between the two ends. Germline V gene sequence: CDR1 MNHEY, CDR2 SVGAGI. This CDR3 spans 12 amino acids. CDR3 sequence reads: CASSFRTYEQYF. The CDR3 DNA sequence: TGTGCCAGCAGTTTCAGGACCTACGAGCAGTACTTC.

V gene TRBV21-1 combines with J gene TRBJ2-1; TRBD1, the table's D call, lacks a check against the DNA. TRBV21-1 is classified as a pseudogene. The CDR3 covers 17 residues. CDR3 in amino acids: CASSKGETGSPYNEQFF. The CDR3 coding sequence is TGTGCCAGCAGCAAAGGGGAGACAGGGAGCCCCTACAATGAGCAGTTCTTC.

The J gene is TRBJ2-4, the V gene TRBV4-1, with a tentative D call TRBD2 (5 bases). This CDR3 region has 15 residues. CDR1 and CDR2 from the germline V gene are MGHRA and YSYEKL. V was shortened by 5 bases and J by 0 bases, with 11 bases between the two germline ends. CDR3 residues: CASSVDFLAKNIQYF. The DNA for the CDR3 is TGCGCCAGCAGCGTGGACTTCCTAGCCAAAAACATTCAGTACTTC.

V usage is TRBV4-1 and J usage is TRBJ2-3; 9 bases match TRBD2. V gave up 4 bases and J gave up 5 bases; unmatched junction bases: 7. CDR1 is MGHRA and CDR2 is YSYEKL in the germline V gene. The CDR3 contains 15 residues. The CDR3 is CASSPRAGGVDTQYF. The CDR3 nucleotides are TGCGCCAGCAGCCCCAGGGCGGGGGGGGTAGATACGCAGTATTTT.

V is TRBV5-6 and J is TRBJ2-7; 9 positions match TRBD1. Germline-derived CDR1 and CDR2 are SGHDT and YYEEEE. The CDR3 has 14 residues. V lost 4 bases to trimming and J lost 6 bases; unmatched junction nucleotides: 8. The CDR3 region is CASSHGTGMGEQYF. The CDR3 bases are TGTGCCAGCAGCCATGGGACAGGGATGGGCGAGCAGTACTTC.

The CDR3 DNA reads TGTGCCAGCAGCTTGAATTATGGGGCTAACACTGAAGCTTTCTTT. It translates to CASSLNYGANTEAFF. This rearrangement joins TRBV5-4 to TRBJ1-1; D possibly corresponds to TRBD1 (5 bases). This CDR3 contains 15 residues. Per germline, CDR1 SGHNT and CDR2 YYREEE (reference sequence). V lost 1 base, J lost 2 bases, and 12 bases lay in between.